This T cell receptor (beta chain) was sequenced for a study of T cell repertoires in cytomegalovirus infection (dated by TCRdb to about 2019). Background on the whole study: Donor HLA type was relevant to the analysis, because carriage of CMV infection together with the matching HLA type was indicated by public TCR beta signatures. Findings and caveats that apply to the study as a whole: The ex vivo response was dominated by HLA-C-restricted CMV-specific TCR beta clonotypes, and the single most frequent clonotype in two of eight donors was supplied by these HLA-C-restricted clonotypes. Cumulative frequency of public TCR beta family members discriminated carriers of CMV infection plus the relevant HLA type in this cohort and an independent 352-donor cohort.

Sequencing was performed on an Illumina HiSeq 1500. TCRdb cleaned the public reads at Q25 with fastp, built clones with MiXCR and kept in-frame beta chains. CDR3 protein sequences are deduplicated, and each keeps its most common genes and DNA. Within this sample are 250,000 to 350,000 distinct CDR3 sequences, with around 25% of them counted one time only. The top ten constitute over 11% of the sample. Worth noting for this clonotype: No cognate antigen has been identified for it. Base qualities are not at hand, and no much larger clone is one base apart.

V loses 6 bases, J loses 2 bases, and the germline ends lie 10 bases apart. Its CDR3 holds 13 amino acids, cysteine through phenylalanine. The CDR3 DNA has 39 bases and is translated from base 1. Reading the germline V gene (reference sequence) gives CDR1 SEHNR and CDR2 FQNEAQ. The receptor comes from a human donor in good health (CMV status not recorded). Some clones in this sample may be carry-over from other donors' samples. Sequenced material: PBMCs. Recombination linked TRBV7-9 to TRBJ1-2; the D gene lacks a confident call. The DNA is TGTGCCAGCAGTAAAAATTTGAACTATGGCTACACCTTC. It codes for CASSKNLNYGYTF.